These T cell receptor beta chains were read from a single sample in a study of T cells in Graves' hyperthyroidism and ophthalmopathy. A single record per CDR3 protein comes from TCRdb applying MiXCR to the multiplex PCR reads. The data show under 350,000 distinct CDR3 sequences, roughly 23% seen once. Sequencing used blood. These receptor sequences come from a woman between 50 and 59 years old with Graves' hyperthyroidism. Both conserved end residues are part of each CDR3. Size values are once, few and many counts, or a class for expanded clones, and some rows have none.

TRBJ2-1 15 few TRBV12-3/TRBV12-4 CASSFTGGVRNEQFF
TRBJ1-1 15 - TRBV28 CASRRTSPMNTEAFF
TRBJ1-5 13 few TRBV27 CASSLQINQPQHF
TRBJ1-1 15 many TRBV11-3 CASSLDSGGNTEAFF
TRBJ2-7 14 few TRBV11-2 CASSLDWNSYEQYF
TRBJ2-3 15 - TRBV5-1 CASSSPGTDTDTQYF
TRBJ2-7 14 - TRBV20-1 CSAISPGGQNEQYF
TRBJ2-5 15 many TRBV27 CASSLGRRTGETQYF
TRBJ2-3 13 many TRBV2 CASTRDSTDTQYF
TRBJ1-2 15 - TRBV27 CASKPDTPSNYGYTF
TRBJ2-1 11 few TRBV7-9 CASSLYDEQFF
TRBJ2-7 15 - TRBV20-1 CSARDPGSGSFEQYF
TRBJ2-1 14 few TRBV7-2 CASSPEEYDNEQFF
TRBJ2-7 16 once TRBV7-9 CASSPRGQGQSYEQYF
TRBJ1-5 15 - TRBV28 CASSFSEFSNQPQHF
TRBJ2-3 16 once TRBV2 CASRGTAISPTDTQYF
TRBJ2-7 17 many TRBV5-1 CASSLARTSGTSYEQYF
TRBJ2-5 16 many TRBV6-1 CASIRGATDYQETQYF
TRBJ1-1 17 many TRBV12-3/TRBV12-4 CASSFGRSGAMNTEAFF
TRBJ2-7 13 - TRBV5-1 CASSLERNYEQYF
TRBJ2-7 13 many TRBV19 CASSPGETYEQYF
TRBJ2-5 17 - TRBV6-4 CASTSGPITPGRETQYF
TRBJ2-3 15 - TRBV11-3 CASRLPGLATDTQYF
TRBJ2-1 19 many TRBV11-3 CASSFQEWTSGTYYNEQFF
TRBJ2-7 16 many TRBV3-1 CASREGGRLRDHQQYF
TRBJ2-7 12 many TRBV30 CAWSAGFYEQYF
TRBJ1-5 14 few TRBV20-1 CSAPTDTRMGPQHF
TRBJ1-2 14 - TRBV4-1 CASSQEGTLYGHTF
TRBJ1-2 14 once TRBV3-1 CASSYSANNYGYTF
TRBJ1-4 11 - TRBV12-3/TRBV12-4 CASTLLGKLFF
TRBJ2-1 16 once TRBV18 CASSSSGGSTRNEQFF
TRBJ2-1 12 many TRBV2 CASNRAENEQFF